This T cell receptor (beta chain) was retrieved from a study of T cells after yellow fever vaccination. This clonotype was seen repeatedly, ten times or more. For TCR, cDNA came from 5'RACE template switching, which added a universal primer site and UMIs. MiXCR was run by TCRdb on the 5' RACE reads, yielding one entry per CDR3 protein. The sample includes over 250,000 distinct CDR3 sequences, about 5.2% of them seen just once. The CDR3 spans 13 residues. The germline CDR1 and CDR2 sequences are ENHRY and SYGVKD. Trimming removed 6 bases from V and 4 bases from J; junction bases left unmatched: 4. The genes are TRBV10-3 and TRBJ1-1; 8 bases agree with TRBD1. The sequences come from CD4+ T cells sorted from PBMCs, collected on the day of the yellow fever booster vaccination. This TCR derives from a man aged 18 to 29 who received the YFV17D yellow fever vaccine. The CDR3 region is CAIRTGDGTEAFF. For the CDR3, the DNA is TGTGCCATCAGGACAGGGGACGGCACTGAAGCTTTCTTT.